This passage covers 9 T cell receptor beta chains from one sample sequenced in a study of blood T cell repertoires in COVID-19. The method was immunoSEQ multiplex PCR; TCRdb's version includes in-frame clones alone and lacks a portion of them. The sample records approximately 69,000 clones, nearly 90% being singletons. The specimen sequenced was peripheral blood. The receptors shown here come from a man between 50 and 59 years old with acute or convalescent COVID-19.

A single count supports this clone. The chain is built from TRBV9 and TRBJ2-2; 8 nucleotides line up with TRBD2. Looked up from germline, CDR1 is SGDLS and CDR2 is YYNGEE. After removal of 4 bases from V and 2 bases from J, the junction contained 10 bases not matched to a gene. The CDR3 sequence is 17 residues long. The CDR3 loop is CASSRGGRRGNTGELFF. CDR3 coding DNA: TGTGCCAGCAGCCGCGGCGGGAGGAGAGGCAACACCGGGGAGCTGTTTTTT.

The DNA for the CDR3 is TGTGCCAGCAGCTCGACTGATGACAGGGAAGCTTTCTTT. Its translation: CASSSTDDREAFF. This chain connects TRBV7-6 to TRBJ1-1, with a weak D call TRBD1 (6 bases). The CDR3 totals 13 residues. Germline V gene lookup returns CDR1 SGHVS and CDR2 FNYEAQ. V shed 4 bases and J shed 8 bases, with 14 bases lying between them.

This clone is a singleton in its sample. Other nucleotide sequences from this sample produce the same CDR3. J is TRBJ1-1 and V is TRBV2; 11 nucleotides line up with TRBD1. Germline loops: CDR1 SNHLY, CDR2 FYNNEI. CDR3 length equals 14 residues. J gave up 5 bases and V 4 bases, and 3 bases lay outside the gene matches. CDR3 residues: CASSGTGGRTEAFF. Written as DNA, the CDR3 is TGTGCCAGCAGTGGGACAGGGGGCCGAACTGAAGCTTTCTTT.

The chain carries TRBV30 and TRBJ1-1; TRBD1 matches at 7 bases. Unmatched junction bases numbered 3, after V lost 1 base and J lost 7 bases. Per germline, CDR1 GTSNPN and CDR2 SVGIG (reference sequence). The CDR3 spans 12 residues. The CDR3 region has the DNA TGTGCCTGGAGTGATGACAGGGATGAAGCTTTCTTT. It encodes CAWSDDRDEAFF.

The chain links TRBV28 to TRBJ2-7, with a possible D match to TRBD1 (6 bases). The germline V gene encodes CDR1 MDHEN and CDR2 SYDVKM. The CDR3 extends over 14 amino acids. Deletions cut 4 bases from V and 2 bases from J, with 12 bases between. In nucleotides, the CDR3 is TGTGCCAGCAGTTCAAGACAGGCCACCTACGAGCAGTACTTC. Translated, it gives CASSSRQATYEQYF.

The rearrangement uses TRBV9 and TRBJ2-7; 7 nucleotides align to TRBD1. The V gene's germline CDR1 is SGDLS and CDR2 YYNGEE. J was trimmed by 3 bases and V by 6 bases; bases with no gene match: 6. CDR3 length: 13 amino acids. The CDR3 DNA is TGTGCCAGCAACCGGGACAGTAACTACGAGCAGTACTTC. It translates to CASNRDSNYEQYF.

This chain joins TRBV12-3 or TRBV12-4 and TRBJ2-3; D unresolved. Trimming took 4 bases from V and 1 from J, leaving 6 bases between them. CDR3 length: 13 amino acids. The DNA for the CDR3 is TGTGCCAGCAGTTCGTCTGGCACAGATACGCAGTATTTT. This translates into CASSSSGTDTQYF.

V usage is TRBV21-1 and J usage is TRBJ2-7; the listed D gene, TRBD2, was not tested against the DNA. TRBV21-1 is listed as a pseudogene. This CDR3 has 19 residues. The CDR3: CASSKVKLLAGSSLNEQYF. The CDR3 coding sequence is TGTGCCAGCAGCAAAGTTAAGCTCCTAGCGGGATCGTCCTTGAACGAGCAGTACTTC.

This clone appeared once. This sequence joins TRBV6-2 or TRBV6-3 and TRBJ2-7; possible D gene TRBD2, 6 bases. Germline assignment: CDR1 MNHEY and CDR2 SVGEGT. The CDR3 is 15 amino acids. Trimming took 2 bases from V and 2 from J, leaving 13 bases between them. CDR3 DNA: TGTGCCAGCAGTTACAGGTCGCGCGGGACCTACGAGCAGTACTTC. As protein: CASSYRSRGTYEQYF.